Each of the 3 T cell receptor beta chains below was sequenced from the same sample in a study of lymphopenia after photon versus proton radiotherapy. Profiled with immunoSEQ multiplex PCR; TCRdb holds only in-frame clones, not every one. Among fewer than 45,000 clones listed, 86% were seen once. Here the sequenced sample was peripheral blood, taken from a patient treated with proton-based radiotherapy. These receptors were obtained from a woman in her sixties or seventies with pancreatic cancer. Some clones in this sample may be carry-over from other donors' samples.

The chain links TRBV2 to TRBJ2-7, with D tentatively TRBD1 (7 bases). The CDR3 is 14 amino acids. The germline V gene encodes CDR1 SNHLY and CDR2 FYNNEI. V gave up 6 bases and J gave up 1 base, with 13 bases separating them. Here the CDR3 reads CASREGTVSYEQYF. The CDR3 bases are TGTGCCAGCAGGGAGGGGACAGTGTCCTACGAGCAGTACTTC.

The chain combines TRBV28 with TRBJ1-5; 12 bases are shared with TRBD1. The CDR3 loop spans 20 amino acids. V was pared by 4 bases and J by 2 bases, with 15 bases of the junction left unmatched. CDR1 and CDR2 (germline): MDHEN, SYDVKM. CDR3 in amino acids: CASSSPPGQGARFGNQPQHF. The CDR3 nucleotides read TGTGCCAGCAGTTCTCCCCCGGGACAGGGGGCGCGGTTTGGCAATCAGCCCCAGCATTTT.

This clone was detected a few times. The chain joins TRBV11-2 to TRBJ2-3; 7 nucleotides agree with TRBD2. The CDR3 totals 16 residues. Germline lookup yields CDR1 SGHAT and CDR2 FQNNGV. V dropped 3 bases and J dropped 0; count of bases not matched to a gene: 6. CDR3 loop: CASSFSGETSTDTQYF. CDR3 DNA: TGTGCCAGCAGCTTCAGCGGGGAAACTAGCACAGATACGCAGTATTTT.